Listed here are 26 T cell receptor beta chains from one sample, sequenced in a study of T cell changes during pregnancy in multiple sclerosis. Data came from immunoSEQ multiplex PCR; TCRdb stores just in-frame clones and leaves some out. The profile shows roughly 87,000 clones, around 93% of them singletons. The sample was peripheral blood, taken in the third trimester of pregnancy. All receptors derive from a female donor in good health, enrolled as a control in a pregnancy study.

The J gene is TRBJ2-3, the V gene TRBV2, with 8 bases fitting TRBD1. Germline values: CDR1 SNHLY, CDR2 FYNNEI. This CDR3 contains 14 residues. With V trimmed by 8 bases and J by 4 bases, 8 bases remained unmatched. The CDR3 here is CASSGQARADTQYF. CDR3 nucleotides: TGTGCCAGCTCGGGACAGGCAAGGGCAGATACGCAGTATTTT.

This chain links TRBV2 with TRBJ1-2, with 9 bases aligning to TRBD1. Trimming at V came to 3 bases and at J to 2 bases, leaving 10 bases not matched to a gene. Germline lookup yields CDR1 SNHLY and CDR2 FYNNEI. The CDR3 length is 17 residues. CDR3: CASSEKRRTGENYGYTF. The DNA for the CDR3 is TGTGCCAGCAGTGAGAAAAGGCGGACAGGGGAAAACTATGGCTACACCTTC.

The CDR3 bases are TGTGCCAGCAGTTTAACTAGCGGGCAAGAGACCCAGTACTTC. Protein product: CASSLTSGQETQYF. This chain joins TRBV28 and TRBJ2-5, with TRBD2 matching over 9 bases. The CDR3 runs to 14 residues. Per germline, CDR1 MDHEN and CDR2 SYDVKM. V shed 2 bases, J shed 2 bases, and the junction held 0 bases outside the gene matches.

CDR3 sequence reads: CASSVGQTYGYTF. CDR3 DNA sequence: TGTGCCAGCAGTGTGGGACAGACCTATGGCTACACCTTC. This chain joins TRBV6-1 and TRBJ1-2; 7 nucleotides align to TRBD1. CDR3 size: 13 residues. J lost 4 bases, V lost 4 bases, and 3 bases had no gene match. Germline V CDR1 and CDR2: MNHNS, SASEGT.

The chain links TRBV6-1 to TRBJ2-3; D may be TRBD1 (5 bases). CDR1 and CDR2 from the germline V gene are MNHNS and SASEGT. V was pared by 10 bases and J by 0 bases, with 17 bases between. The CDR3 consists of 15 residues. Here the CDR3 reads CAIQRQRQSTDTQYF. CDR3 nucleotide sequence: TGTGCCATCCAGAGACAGCGTCAAAGCACAGATACGCAGTATTTT.

The V call is TRBV5-1, the J call TRBJ2-5, with 8 bases matching TRBD2. With V trimmed by 3 bases and J by 3 bases, 10 bases remained unmatched. CDR3 length equals 16 residues. The germline V gene has CDR1 SGHRS and CDR2 YFSETQ. The CDR3 DNA follows: TGCGCCAGCAGCTCTGGGGGACTAGTGGGCAAAGAGACCCAGTACTTC. Amino acids: CASSSGGLVGKETQYF.

This clone showed up just a few times. The chain links TRBV2 to TRBJ2-7; possibly TRBD1 for D (6 bases). The germline CDR1 and CDR2 sequences are SNHLY and FYNNEI. The CDR3 length is 13 residues. Deletions cut 9 bases from V and 3 bases from J, with 15 bases between. The chain's CDR3 is CASGETGNYEQYF. Here the CDR3 DNA reads TGTGCCAGTGGGGAAACAGGGAACTACGAGCAGTACTTC.

Only one count was recorded for this clone. The chain joins TRBV19 to TRBJ2-3, with D tentatively TRBD2 (5 bases). Germline V gives CDR1 LNHDA, CDR2 SQIVND (reference sequence). V was trimmed by 7 bases and J by 0 bases, leaving 8 bases between them. CDR3 length equals 13 residues. The CDR3: CASKAESTDTQYF. As DNA, the CDR3 is TGTGCCAGTAAAGCGGAAAGCACAGATACGCAGTATTTT. Supplemented by reference TRBV19 and TRBJ2-3, the full variable domain reads DGGITQSPKYLFRKEGQNVTLSCEQNLNHDAMYWYRQDPGQGLRLIYYSQIVNDFQKGDIAEGYSVSREKKESFPLTVTSAQKNPTAFYLCASKAESTDTQYFGPGTRLTVL.

The chain recombines TRBV6-1 with TRBJ2-3; TRBD1 is a possible D gene (5 bases). Trimming removed 2 bases from V and 4 bases from J, with 10 bases in between. The CDR3 extends over 14 amino acids. Germline loops: CDR1 MNHNS, CDR2 SASEGT. CDR3 nucleotide sequence: TGTGCCAGCAGTGAATCCAGGGCGGCAGATACGCAGTATTTT. It is translated as CASSESRAADTQYF.

This rearrangement joins TRBV7-2 to TRBJ2-5, with TRBD1 matching 7 bases. The V gene end was trimmed by 5 bases and the J gene end by 6 bases; junction bases not matched to a gene: 6. The CDR3 has 13 amino acids. Germline lookup yields CDR1 SGHTA and CDR2 FQGNSA. The CDR3 nucleotides are TGTGCCAGCAGCGAAGACAGGGCGCAGACCCAGTACTTC. This gives the protein CASSEDRAQTQYF.

The genes are TRBV28 and TRBJ2-6, with TRBD1 matching 12 bases. This CDR3 is built from 17 residues. Germline values: CDR1 MDHEN, CDR2 SYDVKM. V shed 5 bases and J 4 bases; nucleotides not matched to a gene: 6. As DNA, the CDR3 is TGTGCCAGCAGTACGGGACAGGGGGCGCCAGGGGCCAACGTCCTGACTTTC. Residues: CASSTGQGAPGANVLTF. Supplemented by reference TRBV28 and TRBJ2-6, the full variable domain reads DVKVTQSSRYLVKRTGEKVFLECVQDMDHENMFWYRQDPGLGLRLIYFSYDVKMKEKGDIPEGYSVSREKKERFSLILESASTNQTSMYLCASSTGQGAPGANVLTFGAGSRLTVL.

With regard to this clone: One end of the junction is discordant with germline, which a read error may explain. The chain couples TRBV7-8 to TRBJ2-7; D is possibly TRBD2 (6 bases). The V gene's germline CDR1 is SGHVS and CDR2 FQNEAQ. The CDR3 has 15 residues. In DNA form, the CDR3 reads TGTGCCAGCAGCCGAATAGGCGGGACCAACCAGGTCTGGCACTTC. It translates to CASSRIGGTNQVWHF.

The chain joins TRBV7-9 to TRBJ2-1; TRBD1 matches 9 bases. CDR3 size: 17 residues. Germline V gene sequence: CDR1 SEHNR, CDR2 FQNEAQ (reference sequence). J was trimmed by 5 bases and V by 5 bases; bases with no gene match: 13. The CDR3 here is CASSPTPGTGLDNEQFF. The CDR3 DNA reads as TGTGCCAGCAGCCCCACCCCCGGGACAGGGTTGGACAATGAGCAGTTCTTC.

This clone was picked up one time. This sample also contains other DNA sequences that code for the same CDR3. In nucleotides, the CDR3 is TGTGCCAGCAGTTTGGGGGGGTACGAGCAGTACTTC. Residues: CASSLGGYEQYF. The chain joins TRBV28 to TRBJ2-7; TRBD2 aligns across 7 bases. CDR1 and CDR2 from the germline V gene are MDHEN and SYDVKM. The V and J ends lost 3 bases and 4 bases, in that order; junction bases with no gene match: 0. CDR3 length equals 12 residues.

This chain links TRBV5-1 with TRBJ2-5; maybe TRBD2 (5 bases). V lost 4 bases and J lost 2, with 12 bases in between. The germline V gene encodes CDR1 SGHRS and CDR2 YFSETQ. The CDR3 runs to 14 residues. The CDR3 loop reads CASSLPGEQETQYF. The CDR3 DNA follows: TGCGCCAGCAGCCTGCCCGGGGAACAAGAGACCCAGTACTTC. Full variable domain (missing parts from reference TRBV5-1 and TRBJ2-5): KAGVTQTPRYLIKTRGQQVTLSCSPISGHRSVSWYQQTPGQGLQFLFEYFSETQRNKGNFPGRFSGRQFSNSRSEMNVSTLELGDSALYLCASSLPGEQETQYFGPGTRLLVL.

The chain has TRBV28 and TRBJ2-3; 8 bases are shared with TRBD2. V lost 5 bases to trimming and J lost 6 bases; unmatched junction nucleotides: 10. The germline V gene has CDR1 MDHEN and CDR2 SYDVKM. The CDR3 is 15 amino acids. CDR3 nucleotide sequence: TGTGCCAGCAGTCTACGCGGGAGGTCCCGGGATACGCAGTATTTT. Translation gives CASSLRGRSRDTQYF. Full variable domain (missing parts from reference TRBV28 and TRBJ2-3): DVKVTQSSRYLVKRTGEKVFLECVQDMDHENMFWYRQDPGLGLRLIYFSYDVKMKEKGDIPEGYSVSREKKERFSLILESASTNQTSMYLCASSLRGRSRDTQYFGPGTRLTVL.

The V and J genes are TRBV30 and TRBJ2-1, with 7 bases fitting TRBD2. Germline V gene data show CDR1 as GTSNPN and CDR2 as SVGIG (reference sequence). The CDR3 is made up of 13 amino acids. Unmatched junction bases numbered 7, after V lost 7 bases and J lost 4 bases. CDR3 sequence reads: CAYRLAPYNEQFF. The CDR3 DNA is TGTGCCTACAGACTAGCACCTTACAATGAGCAGTTCTTC. Full variable domain (remainder filled in from reference TRBV30 and TRBJ2-1): SQTIHQWPATLVQPVGSPLSLECTVEGTSNPNLYWYRQAAGRGLQLLFYSVGIGQISSEVPQNLSASRPQDRQFILSSKKLLLSDSGFYLCAYRLAPYNEQFFGPGTRLTVL.

This clone showed up just once. V gene TRBV19 combines with J gene TRBJ2-7; the match to TRBD2 covers 10 bases. Unmatched junction bases numbered 9, after V lost 6 bases and J lost 4 bases. The CDR3 length is 15 residues. Germline values: CDR1 LNHDA, CDR2 SQIVND (reference sequence). CDR3 bases: TGTGCCAGTAGCCTAAGGACTAGCGGACCTTACGAGCAGTACTTC. Its protein is CASSLRTSGPYEQYF.

A single count supports this clone. CDR3 nucleotides: TGTGCCAGCAGCTTGAGGCTAGCGGGAGAGTGGGAGACCCAGTACTTC. Amino acids: CASSLRLAGEWETQYF. This chain connects TRBV11-2 to TRBJ2-5; 10 bases are a match to TRBD2. CDR1 and CDR2 from the germline V gene are SGHAT and FQNNGV. Trimming took 3 bases from V and 5 from J; bases not matched to a gene: 9. The CDR3 contains 16 residues.

The rearrangement links TRBV11-2 to TRBJ2-7, with a tentative D call TRBD1 (7 bases). Germline assignment: CDR1 SGHAT and CDR2 FQNNGV. Trimming removed 4 bases from V and 0 bases from J, with 13 bases in between. This CDR3 has 15 amino acids. As DNA, the CDR3 is TGTGCCAGCAGCTCTTTGCGGGACAGCTCCTACGAGCAGTACTTC. Residues: CASSSLRDSSYEQYF. Supplemented by reference TRBV11-2 and TRBJ2-7, the full variable domain reads EAGVAQSPRYKIIEKRQSVAFWCNPISGHATLYWYQQILGQGPKLLIQFQNNGVVDDSQLPKDRFSAERLKGVDSTLKIQPAKLEDSAVYLCASSSLRDSSYEQYFGPGTRLTVT.

This chain links TRBV7-9 with TRBJ2-1, with TRBD1 as a possible D gene (6 bases). Looked up from germline, CDR1 is SEHNR and CDR2 is FQNEAQ (reference sequence). Deletions cut 3 bases from V and 7 bases from J, with 16 bases between. The CDR3 extends over 15 amino acids. CDR3 amino acids: CASSFWGGDNNEQFF. DNA for the CDR3: TGTGCCAGCAGCTTTTGGGGTGGGGACAATAATGAGCAGTTCTTC.

The V gene is TRBV6-1, the J gene TRBJ2-7; D ambiguous. The CDR3 has 14 amino acids. Germline-derived CDR1 and CDR2 are MNHNS and SASEGT. Trimming cost V 0 bases and J 3 bases, with 9 bases left between them. The CDR3 reads CASSEAGTIYEQYF. The CDR3 bases are TGTGCCAGCAGTGAAGCGGGCACGATCTACGAGCAGTACTTC.

The chain has TRBV2 and TRBJ1-1; TRBD1 agrees at 11 bases. With 6 bases clipped from V and 6 bases from J, the junction kept 9 bases outside the gene matches. The CDR3 spans 15 residues. The V gene's germline CDR1 is SNHLY and CDR2 FYNNEI. CDR3 coding DNA: TGTGCCAGCAGCAAACGGACAGGGGGCTTCGCTGAAGCTTTCTTT. Translated, it gives CASSKRTGGFAEAFF.

The chain combines TRBV28 with TRBJ1-5; 12 bases are shared with TRBD1. The germline gives CDR1 MDHEN, CDR2 SYDVKM. This CDR3 has 18 residues. Trimming removed 8 bases from V and 2 bases from J; junction bases left unmatched: 13. The CDR3: CASGGGTGGATGNQPQHF. CDR3 nucleotide sequence: TGTGCCAGCGGGGGAGGGACAGGGGGCGCGACCGGCAATCAGCCCCAGCATTTT.

The DNA for the CDR3 is TGTGCCAGCAGTTTTCTCCCCGGGACAGACTACGAGCAGTACTTC. This gives the protein CASSFLPGTDYEQYF. The rearrangement uses TRBV28 and TRBJ2-7; the match to TRBD1 covers 7 bases. The CDR3 totals 15 residues. Trimming removed 3 bases from V and 3 bases from J; junction bases left unmatched: 8. Germline V CDR1 and CDR2: MDHEN, SYDVKM.

This clone was detected only once. The gene calls are TRBV9 and TRBJ2-3; 10 positions match TRBD1. V shed 6 bases, J shed 6 bases, and the junction held 10 bases outside the gene matches. The CDR3 consists of 15 residues. Per germline, CDR1 SGDLS and CDR2 YYNGEE. The DNA of the CDR3 is TGTGCCAGCACCTCCCAGACAGGGGGCAGGGATACGCAGTATTTT. Amino acid sequence: CASTSQTGGRDTQYF.